One and the same sample provided the 28 T cell receptor beta chains below, sequenced in a study of cytomegalovirus exposure and HLA in healthy donors. Use of 60 Vbeta and 13 Jbeta primers characterized the PCR. Repertoires were generated with immunoSEQ multiplex PCR, while TCRdb's copy carries only in-frame clones and drops some. The sample lists tens of thousands of clones, roughly 80% occurring once. The specimen sequenced was PBMCs. The receptor source for this set is a girl aged 2 to 10 in good health and CMV-seropositive.

The CDR3 bases are TGTGCCAGCAGCAACCGGGTCACGGCCACAGGGGGCGAAAACGAGGGTAATGAAAAACTGTTTTTT. Protein sequence: CASSNRVTATGGENEGNEKLFF. The chain employs TRBV21-1 and TRBJ1-4; TRBD1 is taken as the D call from the table, unchecked against the DNA. TRBV21-1 is reported as a pseudogene. There are 22 residues in the CDR3.

The chain is built from TRBV7-2 and TRBJ2-6, with D maybe TRBD1 (5 bases). The CDR3 spans 19 residues. Trimming took 4 bases from V and 2 from J, leaving 21 bases between them. CDR1 is SGHTA, CDR2 FQGNSA, per germline. The CDR3: CASSYRTQGVVPGANVLTF. The CDR3 DNA is TGTGCCAGCAGCTACCGAACCCAGGGTGTCGTGCCTGGGGCCAACGTCCTGACTTTC.

The V gene is TRBV9, the J gene TRBJ1-1; a possible D gene is TRBD1 (6 bases). V was cut by 0 bases and J by 4 bases, with 13 bases left in between. The CDR3 has 15 residues. Germline assignment: CDR1 SGDLS and CDR2 YYNGEE. In DNA, the CDR3 is TGTGCCAGCAGCGTAGGGAGGGGGGGCGGCACTGAAGCTTTCTTT. Translating gives CASSVGRGGGTEAFF.

The CDR3 region is CSVAGTDQETQYF. CDR3 DNA sequence: TGCAGCGTTGCTGGGACAGATCAAGAGACCCAGTACTTC. The rearrangement uses TRBV29-1 and TRBJ2-5; TRBD1 matches 7 bases. There are 13 residues in the CDR3. Germline CDR1 is SQVTM and CDR2 is ANQGSEA. The trim removed 4 bases at V and 2 bases at J, leaving 4 bases unmatched.

The chain is built from TRBV29-1 and TRBJ1-2; no clear D gene. Trimming cost V 6 bases and J 6 bases, with 8 bases left between them. The CDR3 covers 10 residues. From germline, CDR1 is SQVTM and CDR2 ANQGSEA. The CDR3 sequence is CSVTDNGYTF. CDR3 bases: TGCAGCGTCACTGATAATGGCTACACCTTC.

V gene TRBV6-5 combines with J gene TRBJ1-2, with TRBD1 as a possible D gene (6 bases). Germline CDR1 reads MNHEY; CDR2 reads SVGAGI. The CDR3 contains 15 residues. Between the trimmed V and J ends, which lost 5 bases and 1 base, there was a span of 14 bases. CDR3 in amino acids: CASSGILDSNYGYTF. The CDR3 DNA is TGTGCCAGCAGTGGGATCCTGGACAGTAACTATGGCTACACCTTC.

The chain combines TRBV29-1 with TRBJ2-5; D might be TRBD1 (6 bases). Trimming removed 4 bases at V and 5 bases at J, with 14 bases between. The CDR3 is 13 residues long. Germline V lookup: CDR1 SQVTM, CDR2 ANQGSEA. The CDR3 protein is CSVVPGARETQYF. CDR3 coding DNA: TGCAGCGTTGTTCCAGGGGCGCGGGAGACCCAGTACTTC.

This clone was detected a few times. This chain links TRBV6-5 with TRBJ2-3, with TRBD2 identical over 9 bases. V gave up 4 bases and J gave up 0 bases; unmatched junction bases: 5. CDR3 length: 16 residues. Germline V gene lookup returns CDR1 MNHEY and CDR2 SVGAGI. CDR3 in DNA: TGTGCCAGCAGTTCCCTTAGCGGGAGTAGCACAGATACGCAGTATTTT. Its protein is CASSSLSGSSTDTQYF.

J is TRBJ2-3 and V is TRBV28; TRBD2 matches 9 bases. The CDR3 is made up of 18 amino acids. The V and J ends lost 6 bases and 0 bases, in that order; junction bases with no gene match: 13. Per the germline V gene, CDR1 is MDHEN and CDR2 is SYDVKM. CDR3 sequence reads: CASSPLTSGAPSTDTQYF. CDR3 DNA sequence: TGTGCCAGCAGCCCCCTGACTAGCGGAGCACCTAGCACAGATACGCAGTATTTT. Looking up the rest from reference TRBV28 and TRBJ2-3 gives the full variable domain: DVKVTQSSRYLVKRTGEKVFLECVQDMDHENMFWYRQDPGLGLRLIYFSYDVKMKEKGDIPEGYSVSREKKERFSLILESASTNQTSMYLCASSPLTSGAPSTDTQYFGPGTRLTVL.

The chain recombines TRBV28 with TRBJ1-1, with D uncertain. In germline, CDR1 is MDHEN, CDR2 SYDVKM. The CDR3 length is 14 residues. V dropped 2 bases and J dropped 4 bases, with 11 bases sitting between them. CDR3 DNA: TGTGCCAGCAGTTTAACCCGCCCGGTCACTGAAGCTTTCTTT. This sequence encodes CASSLTRPVTEAFF.

The CDR3 loop is CASSLGRNTEAFF. The CDR3 DNA sequence: TGTGCCAGCAGTTTAGGGCGGAACACTGAAGCTTTCTTT. The chain couples TRBV28 to TRBJ1-1, with D unresolved. The V gene lost 2 bases and the J gene lost 1 base, with 5 bases spanning the gap. The CDR3 length is 13 residues. The germline V gene has CDR1 MDHEN and CDR2 SYDVKM.

This chain connects TRBV11-3 to TRBJ2-3; no definite D call. Germline V CDR1 and CDR2: SGHNT, YENEEA. The CDR3 contains 16 residues. The V end was cut by 1 base, the J end by 2 bases, with 13 bases between. In DNA form, the CDR3 reads TGTGCCAGCAGCTTAGGCGAGAGAATATTCACAGATACGCAGTATTTT. This translates into CASSLGERIFTDTQYF.

The rearrangement joins TRBV27 to TRBJ1-5; D uncertain. The CDR3 is made up of 15 amino acids. The V and J ends lost 2 bases and 7 bases respectively, with 15 bases between them. The germline V gene has CDR1 MNHEY and CDR2 SMNVEV (reference sequence). The CDR3 here is CASSLRKRENQPQHF. The CDR3 bases are TGTGCCAGCAGTTTAAGAAAGCGGGAAAACCAGCCCCAGCATTTT.

The rearrangement links TRBV28 to TRBJ2-7; D is possibly TRBD2 (7 bases). Germline CDR1 reads MDHEN; CDR2 reads SYDVKM. This CDR3 comprises 17 residues. V was clipped by 3 bases and J by 2 bases, with 20 bases between them. The CDR3 DNA reads as TGTGCCAGCAGTTTTCGCCGCCAGGGAGGGGGTACCTACGAGCAGTACTTC. Translated, it gives CASSFRRQGGGTYEQYF.

This sequence joins TRBV4-2 and TRBJ1-2; 7 bases fit TRBD1. Germline-derived CDR1 and CDR2 are LGHNA and YNFKEQ. Trimming at V came to 3 bases and at J to 1 base, leaving 8 bases not matched to a gene. The CDR3 has 16 amino acids. The CDR3 sequence is CASSHKAGTDNYGYTF. The DNA of the CDR3 is TGTGCCAGCAGCCATAAGGCGGGGACAGATAACTATGGCTACACCTTC.

This chain uses TRBV5-8 with TRBJ2-7, with TRBD1 as a possible D gene (6 bases). CDR1 and CDR2 from the germline V gene are SGHTS and YDEGEE. V was shortened by 4 bases and J by 1 base, with 9 bases between the two germline ends. The length of the CDR3 is 13 residues. The DNA for the CDR3 is TGTGCCAGCAGCCTTGGACAGTCCTACGAGCAGTACTTC. Its protein product is CASSLGQSYEQYF.

This clone is a singleton in its sample. The V gene is TRBV19, the J gene TRBJ1-1, with 11 nucleotides matching TRBD1. This CDR3 comprises 22 residues. The trim removed 0 bases at V and 4 bases at J, leaving 22 bases unmatched. Per germline, CDR1 LNHDA and CDR2 SQIVND (reference sequence). The CDR3 DNA reads as TGTGCCAGTAGTATAGATAGATCTTTAAAGGACAGGGGGCAATTATCGTGCACTGAAGCTTTCTTT. As protein: CASSIDRSLKDRGQLSCTEAFF.

The rearrangement joins TRBV30 to TRBJ2-7, with no clear D. Germline V CDR1 and CDR2: GTSNPN, SVGIG (reference sequence). This CDR3 has 11 residues. Trimming took 2 bases from V and 3 from J, leaving 5 bases between them. CDR3 coding DNA: TGTGCCTGGAGTCTAAACTACGAGCAGTACTTC. Protein sequence: CAWSLNYEQYF.

This rearrangement joins TRBV5-8 to TRBJ1-2; the D is unclear. Trimming took off 4 bases at V and 2 bases at J, with 12 bases between the two ends. CDR3 length: 14 amino acids. Germline V CDR1 and CDR2: SGHTS, YDEGEE. In nucleotides, the CDR3 is TGTGCCAGCAGCAGCGACGGGAAAAACTATGGCTACACCTTC. This gives the protein CASSSDGKNYGYTF.

The genes are TRBV19 and TRBJ2-1; D ambiguous. The CDR3 consists of 14 residues. Germline CDR1 reads LNHDA; CDR2 reads SQIVND (reference sequence). V was cut by 1 base and J by 2 bases, with 6 bases left in between. CDR3 region: CASSIVSTYNEQFF. CDR3 nucleotide sequence: TGTGCCAGTAGTATAGTTTCTACCTACAATGAGCAGTTCTTC.

The rearrangement uses TRBV29-1 and TRBJ1-1; D possibly corresponds to TRBD1 (6 bases). CDR1 and CDR2 from the germline V gene are SQVTM and ANQGSEA. Trimming cost V 6 bases and J 1 base, with 12 bases left between them. The CDR3 is 13 residues long. CDR3 bases: TGCAGCGTGAGGGAACAGGGGAACACTGAAGCTTTCTTT. Its translation is CSVREQGNTEAFF.

The rearrangement links TRBV5-1 to TRBJ1-5; the D gene is possibly TRBD1 (5 bases). Germline CDR1 reads SGHRS; CDR2 reads YFSETQ. CDR3 length: 14 residues. The V end was cut by 0 bases, the J end by 3 bases, with 7 bases between. The CDR3 loop reads CASSLEGPNQPQHF. CDR3 in DNA: TGCGCCAGCAGCTTGGAGGGGCCCAATCAGCCCCAGCATTTT.

The genes are TRBV2 and TRBJ2-1; tentatively, D is TRBD2 (5 bases). Trimming removed 3 bases at V and 10 bases at J, with 7 bases between. The CDR3 length is 11 residues. The germline gives CDR1 SNHLY, CDR2 FYNNEI. This CDR3 reads CASSEGVEQFF. CDR3 sequence (DNA): TGTGCCAGCAGTGAGGGAGTAGAGCAGTTCTTC.

This clone was observed once. This rearrangement joins TRBV29-1 to TRBJ2-1, with 8 positions matching TRBD1. Germline CDR1 and CDR2: SQVTM and ANQGSEA. The CDR3 extends over 12 amino acids. In DNA form, the CDR3 reads TGCAAAATTGGACAGGGTATGGGTGAGCAGTTCTTC. Protein: CKIGQGMGEQFF.

This chain uses TRBV7-9 with TRBJ2-5; D is possibly TRBD2 (5 bases). CDR1 is SEHNR and CDR2 is FQNEAQ in the germline V gene (reference sequence). The CDR3 runs 17 residues. V shed 5 bases and J shed 5 bases, with 24 bases lying between them. The CDR3 bases are TGTGCCAGCAGCCGTCTCGGGGATCGGTGGGGTGTGGAGACCCAGTACTTC. As protein: CASSRLGDRWGVETQYF.

The chain carries TRBV4-1 and TRBJ2-1; tentatively, D is TRBD2 (6 bases). The V gene's germline CDR1 is MGHRA and CDR2 YSYEKL. V lost 1 base and J lost 0, with 16 bases in between. CDR3 size: 18 residues. The chain's CDR3 is CASSQAAPSVNSYNEQFF. The CDR3 region has the DNA TGCGCCAGCAGCCAAGCAGCCCCTAGCGTGAACTCCTACAATGAGCAGTTCTTC.

J is TRBJ2-1 and V is TRBV7-6; TRBD2 agrees at 8 bases. V was pared by 1 base and J by 3 bases, with 5 bases of the junction left unmatched. CDR3 length: 16 amino acids. CDR1 SGHVS and CDR2 FNYEAQ come from the germline V gene. The CDR3 DNA follows: TGTGCCAGCAGCTTAGAGGCAGCGGGAGACTACAATGAGCAGTTCTTC. It specifies CASSLEAAGDYNEQFF. The full variable domain, with the rest looked up from reference TRBV7-6 and TRBJ2-1, is GAGVSQSPRYKVTKRGQDVALRCDPISGHVSLYWYRQALGQGPEFLTYFNYEAQQDKSGLPNDRFSAERPEGSISTLTIQRTEQRDSAMYRCASSLEAAGDYNEQFFGPGTRLTVL.

This clone was observed a few times. The rearrangement links TRBV5-6 to TRBJ2-1; 9 bases match TRBD2. The CDR3 runs 16 residues. Germline trimming cut 6 bases from V and 0 bases from J; bases unmatched to any gene: 7. Germline V lookup: CDR1 SGHDT, CDR2 YYEEEE. CDR3 in amino acids: CASTKRSGSSYNEQFF. The CDR3 nucleotides are TGTGCCAGCACCAAGCGTAGCGGGAGCTCCTACAATGAGCAGTTCTTC.